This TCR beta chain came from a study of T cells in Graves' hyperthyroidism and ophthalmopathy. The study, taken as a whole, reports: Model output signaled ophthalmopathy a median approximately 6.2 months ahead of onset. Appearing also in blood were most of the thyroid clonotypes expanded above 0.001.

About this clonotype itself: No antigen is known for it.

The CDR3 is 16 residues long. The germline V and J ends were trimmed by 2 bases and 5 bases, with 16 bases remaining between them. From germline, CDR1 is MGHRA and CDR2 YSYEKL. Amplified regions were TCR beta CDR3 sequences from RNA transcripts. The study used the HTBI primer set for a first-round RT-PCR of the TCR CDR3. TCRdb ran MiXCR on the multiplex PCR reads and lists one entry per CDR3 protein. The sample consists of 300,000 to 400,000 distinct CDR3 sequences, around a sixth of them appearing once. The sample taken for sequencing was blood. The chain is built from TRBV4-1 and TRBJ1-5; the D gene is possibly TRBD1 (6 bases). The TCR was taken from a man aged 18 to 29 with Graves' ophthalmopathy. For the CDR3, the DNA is TGCGCCAGCAGCCAAAAAGGCGGGGGCTTGGATCAGCCCCAGCATTTT. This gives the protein CASSQKGGGLDQPQHF.